This TCR beta chain emerged from a study of blood T cell repertoires in COVID-19. Germline values: CDR1 SGHRS, CDR2 YFSETQ. V shed 3 bases and J shed 8 bases, with 9 bases lying between them. The CDR3 is 12 residues long. Original handling: Amplification with reference gene primers provided the estimates of nucleated cell counts. TCRdb's table, derived via immunoSEQ multiplex PCR, lists solely in-frame clones and lacks some. V and J calls plus clone size are reproduced from that table; the DNA served to infer D and trimming. The profile shows fewer than 200,000 clones, roughly 89% of them singletons. The rearrangement links TRBV5-1 to TRBJ2-1; D perhaps matches TRBD1 (6 bases). The source material was PBMCs or T cells enriched from blood (not recorded which). The TCR originated in a woman in her thirties who had been exposed to COVID-19. In nucleotides, the CDR3 is TGCGCCAGCAGCTCCCAGGGGCATGAGCAGTTCTTC. This sequence encodes CASSSQGHEQFF.